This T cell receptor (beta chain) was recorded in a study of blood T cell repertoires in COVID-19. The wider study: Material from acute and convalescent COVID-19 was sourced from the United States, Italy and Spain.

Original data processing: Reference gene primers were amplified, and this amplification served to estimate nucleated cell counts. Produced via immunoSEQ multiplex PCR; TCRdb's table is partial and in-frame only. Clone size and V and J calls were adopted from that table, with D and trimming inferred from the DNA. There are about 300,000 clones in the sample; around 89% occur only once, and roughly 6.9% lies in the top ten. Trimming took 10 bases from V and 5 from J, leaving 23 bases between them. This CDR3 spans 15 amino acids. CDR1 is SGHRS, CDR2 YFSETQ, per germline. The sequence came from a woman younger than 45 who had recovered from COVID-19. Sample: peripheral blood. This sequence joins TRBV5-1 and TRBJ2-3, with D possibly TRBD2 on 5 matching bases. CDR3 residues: CACSAGISFLDTQYF. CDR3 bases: TGCGCCTGCTCCGCCGGGATATCTTTTTTAGATACGCAGTATTTT.